This TCR beta chain was retrieved from a study of human T cells and chemical hapten exposure. On the study more broadly: A 2 cm by 2 cm inner upper arm patch received 2% DPC for sensitization. Upper-back patch tests with 0.01% DPC were read at 6 days.

CDR1 is SEHNR and CDR2 is FQNEAQ in the germline V gene (reference sequence). V lost 3 bases, J lost 8 bases, and 11 bases lay in between. The CDR3 spans 14 residues. This clonotype appeared many times. What it recognizes is unknown. Whole-study findings and limits: No shift was seen in TCRs above 1 in 1000 frequency with DPC sensitization.

The time point was: patch test 1, 2 weeks after DPC sensitization. The treatment: therapeutic diphenylcyclopropenone sensitization with weekly scalp DPC. Unique molecular identifiers were affixed to discrete cDNA molecules within the library. TCRdb re-called the RACE reads with MiXCR, one entry per CDR3 protein. The profile covers more than 100,000 distinct CDR3 sequences, with roughly 13% appearing a single time and 0.92% taken by the ten largest. The chain uses TRBV7-9 and TRBJ1-6; perhaps TRBD1 as D (6 bases). This TCR was recovered from a man in his late teens or twenties with alopecia areata. Some clones in this sample may be carry-over from other donors' samples. Specimen: whole blood, collected in connection with sensitization to the hapten diphenylcyclopropenone (DPC). CDR3 amino acids: CASSFRQGHSPLHF. In DNA form, the CDR3 reads TGTGCCAGCAGCTTTCGGCAGGGGCATTCACCCCTCCACTTT.